The entry below gives a single T cell receptor beta chain sequence along with its context. Its matching antigen is unknown. This sample is drawn from a study of vaccination effects on CD4 cells after COVID-19. Study observations and caveats: Substantial clonal contraction characterized both infection- and vaccine-induced clones late after vaccination.

Between the trimmed V and J ends, which lost 3 bases and 0 bases, there was a span of 11 bases. From germline, CDR1 is SGHVS and CDR2 FQNEAQ. The CDR3 runs to 15 residues. When more than 9 days of culture had elapsed, CD4+ T cells were isolated. It was two doses of either the BNT162b2 or mRNA-1273 vaccine that participants received. Cells had half their medium changed to IL-2 medium on days 3 and 7. Clones were read by immunoSEQ multiplex PCR, and TCRdb kept only the in-frame ones, dropping some. The sample has fewer than 60,000 clones, approximately 72% seen once. The chain carries TRBV7-8 and TRBJ1-1; perhaps TRBD1 as D (6 bases). The source of this sequence is a human donor who received a COVID-19 vaccine. This material consisted of CD4+ T cells from PBMCs cultured without peptide, taken after COVID-19 vaccination. The CDR3 bases are TGTGCCAGCAGCTTGGGGGCAGGGATGAACACTGAAGCTTTCTTT. Translated: CASSLGAGMNTEAFF.